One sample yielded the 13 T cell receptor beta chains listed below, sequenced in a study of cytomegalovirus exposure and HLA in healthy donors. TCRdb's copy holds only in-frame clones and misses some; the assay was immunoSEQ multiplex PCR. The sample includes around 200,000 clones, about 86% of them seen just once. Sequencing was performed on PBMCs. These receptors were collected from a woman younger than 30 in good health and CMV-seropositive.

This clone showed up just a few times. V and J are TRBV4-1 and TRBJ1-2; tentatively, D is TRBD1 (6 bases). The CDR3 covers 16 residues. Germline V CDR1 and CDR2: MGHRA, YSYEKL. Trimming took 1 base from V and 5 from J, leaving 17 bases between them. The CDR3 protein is CASSQVLGGRFYGYTF. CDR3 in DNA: TGCGCCAGCAGCCAAGTGCTCGGGGGGCGCTTTTATGGCTACACCTTC.

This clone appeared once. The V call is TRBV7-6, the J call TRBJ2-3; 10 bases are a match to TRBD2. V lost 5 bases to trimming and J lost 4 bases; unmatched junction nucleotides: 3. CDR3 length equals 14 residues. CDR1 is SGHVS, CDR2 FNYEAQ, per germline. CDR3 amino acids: CASSRSGGADTQYF. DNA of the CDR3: TGTGCCAGCAGCCGAAGCGGGGGGGCAGATACGCAGTATTTT.

Here the CDR3 DNA reads TGTGCCAGCAGTGTAAGGTGGGGACAGGGTGCCCTGAATGAAAAACTGTTTTTT. The encoded protein is CASSVRWGQGALNEKLFF. The chain couples TRBV6-1 to TRBJ1-4; 9 positions match TRBD1. Germline lookup yields CDR1 MNHNS and CDR2 SASEGT. This CDR3 region has 18 residues. V gave up 4 bases and J gave up 5 bases; unmatched junction bases: 14.

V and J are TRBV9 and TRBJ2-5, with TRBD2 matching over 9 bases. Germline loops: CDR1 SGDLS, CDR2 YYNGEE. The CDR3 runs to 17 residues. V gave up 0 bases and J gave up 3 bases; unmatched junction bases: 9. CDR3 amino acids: CASSVAGLAGNKETQYF. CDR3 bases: TGTGCCAGCAGCGTAGCTGGGCTAGCGGGGAATAAAGAGACCCAGTACTTC.

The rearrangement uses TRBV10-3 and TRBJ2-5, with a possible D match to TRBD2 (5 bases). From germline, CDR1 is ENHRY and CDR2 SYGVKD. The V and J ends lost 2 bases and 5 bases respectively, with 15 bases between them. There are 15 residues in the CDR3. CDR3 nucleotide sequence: TGTGCCATCAGTGAGACGCAACTAGAAGCGGAGACCCAGTACTTC. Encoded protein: CAISETQLEAETQYF.

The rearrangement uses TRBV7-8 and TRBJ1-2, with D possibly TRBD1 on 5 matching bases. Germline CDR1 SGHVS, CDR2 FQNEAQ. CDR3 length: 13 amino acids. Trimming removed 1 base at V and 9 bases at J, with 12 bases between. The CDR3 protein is CASSLGGQGSYTF. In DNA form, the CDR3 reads TGTGCCAGCAGCTTAGGAGGCCAGGGAAGCTACACCTTC.

CDR3 in DNA: TGTGCCAGCAGTGAAGACATCCCCGGGACTAGCGTCACCTACGAGCAGTACTTC. As protein: CASSEDIPGTSVTYEQYF. This chain links TRBV6-1 with TRBJ2-7; TRBD2 matches at 10 bases. Germline V CDR1 and CDR2: MNHNS, SASEGT. CDR3 length: 18 residues. Trimming cost V 1 base and J 2 bases; bases outside gene matches: 11.

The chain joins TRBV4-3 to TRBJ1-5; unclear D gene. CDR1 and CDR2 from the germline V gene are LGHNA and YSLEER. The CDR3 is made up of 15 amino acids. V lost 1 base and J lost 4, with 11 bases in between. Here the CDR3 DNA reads TGCGCCAGCAGCCAAGGGTTTGAGACTAATCAGCCCCAGCATTTT. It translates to CASSQGFETNQPQHF.

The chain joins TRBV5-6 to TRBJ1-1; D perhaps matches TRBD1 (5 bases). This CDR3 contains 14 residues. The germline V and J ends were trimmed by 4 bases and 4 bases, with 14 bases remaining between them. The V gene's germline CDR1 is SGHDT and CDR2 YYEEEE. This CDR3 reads CASSRPMGGTEAFF. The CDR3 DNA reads TGTGCCAGCAGCCGCCCAATGGGGGGCACTGAAGCTTTCTTT.

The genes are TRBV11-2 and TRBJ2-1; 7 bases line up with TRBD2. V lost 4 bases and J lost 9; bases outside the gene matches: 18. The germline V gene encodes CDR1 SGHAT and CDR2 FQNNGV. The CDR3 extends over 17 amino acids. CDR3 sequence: CASSSEPAGGILPEQFF. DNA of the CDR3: TGTGCCAGCAGCTCAGAGCCAGCCGGGGGGATTCTACCTGAGCAGTTCTTC.

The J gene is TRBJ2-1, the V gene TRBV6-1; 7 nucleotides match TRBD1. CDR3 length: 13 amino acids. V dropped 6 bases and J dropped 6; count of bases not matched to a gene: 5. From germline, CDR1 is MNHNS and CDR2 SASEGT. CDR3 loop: CASRATGVNEQFF. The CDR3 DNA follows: TGTGCCAGCAGGGCCACAGGGGTCAATGAGCAGTTCTTC.

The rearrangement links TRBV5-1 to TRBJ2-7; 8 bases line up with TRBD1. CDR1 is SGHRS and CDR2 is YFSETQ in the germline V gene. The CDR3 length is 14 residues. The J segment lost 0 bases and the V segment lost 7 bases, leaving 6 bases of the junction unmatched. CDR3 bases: TGCGCCAGCGCCTCCGGGACAGGCTCCTACGAGCAGTACTTC. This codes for CASASGTGSYEQYF. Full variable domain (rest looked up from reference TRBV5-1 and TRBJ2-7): KAGVTQTPRYLIKTRGQQVTLSCSPISGHRSVSWYQQTPGQGLQFLFEYFSETQRNKGNFPGRFSGRQFSNSRSEMNVSTLELGDSALYLCASASGTGSYEQYFGPGTRLTVT.

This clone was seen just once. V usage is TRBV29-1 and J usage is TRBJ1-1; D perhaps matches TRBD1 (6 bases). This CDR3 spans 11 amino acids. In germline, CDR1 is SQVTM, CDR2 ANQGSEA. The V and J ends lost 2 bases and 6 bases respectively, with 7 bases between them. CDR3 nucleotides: TGCAGCGTTGAATGGGGGCCTGAAGCTTTCTTT. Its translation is CSVEWGPEAFF. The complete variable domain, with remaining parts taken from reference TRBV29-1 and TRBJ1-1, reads SAVISQKPSRDICQRGTSLTIQCQVDSQVTMMFWYRQQPGQSLTLIATANQGSEATYESGFVIDKFPISRPNLTFSTLTVSNMSPEDSSIYLCSVEWGPEAFFGQGTRLTVV.